This T cell receptor (beta chain) was documented in a study of shared clonotypes between healthy human individuals. Assay used: immunoSEQ multiplex PCR; TCRdb lists only in-frame clones, some missing. Altogether over a million clones are present, approximately 96% being singletons, with the ten largest covering roughly 1.2%. There are 15 residues in the CDR3. Germline V gene data show CDR1 as MDHEN and CDR2 as SYDVKM. The trim removed 6 bases at V and 3 bases at J, leaving 7 bases unmatched. The rearrangement uses TRBV28 and TRBJ2-7, with TRBD1 matching over 11 bases. The sequence was obtained from a man aged 30-40 years in good health. The sample comprised naive CD4+ T cells sorted from blood. Described subset: CD45RA+ positively selected. CDR3 region: CASSDYGTGGYEQYF. The CDR3 coding sequence is TGTGCCAGCAGCGATTACGGGACAGGGGGCTACGAGCAGTACTTC. Combining the CDR3 with reference TRBV28 and TRBJ2-7 gives the whole variable domain DVKVTQSSRYLVKRTGEKVFLECVQDMDHENMFWYRQDPGLGLRLIYFSYDVKMKEKGDIPEGYSVSREKKERFSLILESASTNQTSMYLCASSDYGTGGYEQYFGPGTRLTVT.